Included here is one TCR beta chain sequence, with context. Its antigen remains unidentified. The observed sequence ends 3 residues before the CDR3 terminus, with the missing tail filled in from the germline J gene. CVID and control samples used equivalent genomic DNA input. The table came from immunoSEQ multiplex PCR; TCRdb's copy has only in-frame clones and leaves some out. The record shows roughly 7,300 clones for this sample, with no singletons present. This sample was taken from a study of T cell clonality in common variable immunodeficiency. The CDR3 sequence is 15 residues long. CDR1 KGHSH and CDR2 LQKENI come from the germline V gene. V was pared by 4 bases and J by 2 bases, with 3 bases of the junction left unmatched. Study results and caveats: CVID patient heterogeneity limited repertoire-clinical complication correlations. Fewer deletions and N-nucleotide insertions were reportedly seen in common variable immunodeficiency TCR beta sequences.

This chain connects TRBV18 to TRBJ2-7, with TRBD2 matching 12 bases. This clonotype was sampled from a human donor with common variable immunodeficiency. The sequencing input was peripheral blood mononuclear cells. The CDR3 DNA, read in part, is TGTGCCAGCTCACGGACTAGCGGGAACACCTACGAG. This translates into CASSRTSGNTYE. The whole CDR3 reads CASSRTSGNTYEQYF.